This T cell receptor (beta chain) is from a study of B cell selection in AIRE deficiency. Regarding the study as a whole: Shared Treg sequences were biased toward short CDR3s with few non-templated nucleotide insertions.

The sorted conventional CD4 T cells were gated as CD4+CD127+. As concerns this clone: Its matching antigen is unknown.

Some clones are missing from TCRdb's copy, which holds only in-frame ones; the method was immunoSEQ multiplex PCR. The sample has roughly 24,000 clones, approximately 96% seen once; the top ten hold under 0.2%. CDR3 size: 15 residues. V lost 0 bases and J lost 3; bases outside the gene matches: 4. Germline V gene lookup returns CDR1 SGHRS and CDR2 YFSETQ. Sample: CD4+CD127+ conventional T cells sorted from PBMCs. This TCR derives from a human donor in good health. The chain carries TRBV5-1 and TRBJ2-3; TRBD2 matches at 7 bases. The CDR3 loop reads CASSLGSGATDTQYF. The CDR3, as DNA: TGCGCCAGCAGCTTGGGGAGCGGGGCTACAGATACGCAGTATTTT.